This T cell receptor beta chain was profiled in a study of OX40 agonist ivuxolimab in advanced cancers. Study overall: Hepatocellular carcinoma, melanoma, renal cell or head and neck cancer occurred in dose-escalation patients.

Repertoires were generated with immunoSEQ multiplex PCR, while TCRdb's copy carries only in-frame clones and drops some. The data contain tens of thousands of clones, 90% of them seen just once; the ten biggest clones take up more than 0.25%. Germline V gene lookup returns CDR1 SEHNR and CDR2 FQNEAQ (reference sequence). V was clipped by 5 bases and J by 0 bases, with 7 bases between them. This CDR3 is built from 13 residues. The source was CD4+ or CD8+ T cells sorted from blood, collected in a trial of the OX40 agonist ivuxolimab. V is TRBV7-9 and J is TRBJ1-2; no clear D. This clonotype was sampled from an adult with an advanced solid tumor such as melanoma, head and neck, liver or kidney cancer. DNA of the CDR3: TGTGCCAGCAGCGGACGTTCTAACTATGGCTACACCTTC. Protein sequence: CASSGRSNYGYTF.